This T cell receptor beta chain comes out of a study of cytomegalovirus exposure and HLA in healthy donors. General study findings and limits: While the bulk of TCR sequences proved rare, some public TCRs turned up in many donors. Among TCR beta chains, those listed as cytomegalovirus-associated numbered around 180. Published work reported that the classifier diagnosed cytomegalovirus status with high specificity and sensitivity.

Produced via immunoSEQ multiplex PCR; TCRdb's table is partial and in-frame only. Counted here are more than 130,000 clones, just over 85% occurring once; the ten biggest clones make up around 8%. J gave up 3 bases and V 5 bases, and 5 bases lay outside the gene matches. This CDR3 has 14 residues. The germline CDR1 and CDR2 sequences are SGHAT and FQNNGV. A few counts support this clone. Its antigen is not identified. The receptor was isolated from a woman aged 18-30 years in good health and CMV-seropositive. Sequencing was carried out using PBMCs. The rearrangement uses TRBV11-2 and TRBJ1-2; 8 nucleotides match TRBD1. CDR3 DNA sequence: TGTGCCAGCAGCCCCTTGGGACAGGACTATGGCTACACCTTC. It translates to CASSPLGQDYGYTF.